This T cell receptor (beta chain) derives from a study of cytomegalovirus exposure and HLA in healthy donors (TCRdb year 2017). Regarding the study in general: An earlier analysis of approximately 640 of the donors reported 250 to 300 Gb of sequence data and 120 million or so unique TCR beta sequences from around 200 million T cells. A later genetic analysis used genome-wide SNP genotypes for about three fifths of the roughly 700 donors, treating that subset as a discovery cohort. HLA typing included class I and class II loci at four-digit resolution. Using immunosequencing, the study profiled T cell repertoires from 550 to 750 subjects and related those repertoires to cytomegalovirus serostatus. Alongside the repertoire data, information on donor age, sex, ethnicity and CMV serostatus was compiled. Because of strong linkage in the cohort, four or five DR-DQ haplotypes were treated as single units for association and clustering. The number of typed donors differed by locus: roughly 629-640 for A, B, C, DRB1 and DQB1; some 540 for DQA1; some 590 for DPA1; and 400 to 480 for DPB1. The later analysis used no new phenotypic data to find candidate immune exposures, relying instead on TCR beta sequences and their occurrence across donors. A separate validation cohort of 100 to 150 different subjects was used in addition to the 666-subject first cohort. Approximately 300 gigabases of sequencing data and roughly 80 million unique TCR sequences made up an early release that covered under 750 HLA-typed donors. Among roughly 400 genotyped donors of the cohort, an average of roughly 230,000 unique TCR beta nucleotide sequences was sequenced per donor, of which about 19% were non-productive. In an earlier analysis of 587 of the donors, high-throughput TCR beta sequencing was used to judge whether each TCR beta V gene segment behaved as functional or pseudogenic. The study was designed to test whether signatures of past pathogen exposure could be identified by cataloging public T cell receptors. All discovery cohort repertoires had been generated on a single sequencing platform. The genetic ancestry cluster associated with self-reported Caucasian donors included about 81% of the roughly 380 genotyped donors. High-throughput TCR immunosequencing, statistical association of individual TCRs with disease status, and machine learning were combined to predict cytomegalovirus infection status. A later analysis re-analyzed previously published TCR beta repertoires from hundreds of donors and added high-resolution HLA genotyping to study TCR occurrence patterns.

Points on this clone: Its antigen is still unknown. One base away there is no much larger clone; base qualities are not given.

Study-wide conclusions, independent of this receptor: Strong co-occurrence of HLA alleles, especially DR and DQ, made assigning TCR associations to individual alleles difficult. Correlated functional status among segregating V segments might reflect linkage disequilibrium, but an unknown experimental factor could not be ruled out. While some public TCRs were present in many individuals, most TCR sequences turned up only very rarely across donors. CMV serostatus was the only immune exposure information available for the cohort. The classifier was reported to diagnose cytomegalovirus status with high specificity and sensitivity in both the original cohort and the validation cohort. Specific HLA alleles were associated with some 15,000 TCR beta sequences at a false discovery rate of 0.05 in a later analysis. A cluster of highly shared sequence variants was judged likely to be a technical artifact of the sequencing pipeline. The study listed 164 TCR beta chains as associated with cytomegalovirus. This cohort had only TCR beta chains sequenced, and the lack of alpha or paired-chain data limited which features could be detected. Some IMGT-functional V segments, including TRBV6-2 and TRBV6-3, could not be distinguished by the 87-base-pair reads and were therefore excluded. In a later genetic analysis, fewer N-insertions in productive TCRs were reported among donors in an Asian-associated ancestry cluster than the roughly 640-donor mean. About 15 rarely observed V segments, including chromosome 9 orphons, were excluded from the earlier analysis of approximately 600 of the donors because counts were too low. Broadly in line with IMGT annotations, most TCR beta V segments showed up in productive rearrangements about 87% or about 30% of the time in an earlier analysis of 587 of the donors. A few of the identified cytomegalovirus-associated TCR beta chains were confirmed in vitro to be specific for cytomegalovirus antigens. A later analysis found that HLA-associated TCR beta chains were more clonally expanded and had lower generation probabilities than equally common non-associated chains. In a later analysis, TCR association rates were found to vary across HLA loci, with the most associated TCRs seen for DRB1 alleles and the fewest for HLA-C alleles. Because some donors lacked HLA typing at each locus, the association tests relied only on the typed subset. An association between a missense DCLRE1C variant and V-gene and J-gene trimming of TCR beta chains was found in a later genetic analysis and replicated in an independent cohort. The presence/absence analyses assumed that sequencing depth was roughly uniform across donors, and that assumption may not be true. According to the authors, the approach could potentially be generalized to other disease states and immunological phenotypes. A further reported finding was that TCR beta sequences accurately predicted the HLA-A and HLA-B alleles for most subjects in the first cohort. In a later analysis, most CMV-associated TCR beta chains were found to appear HLA-restricted, with HLA associations seemingly driven largely by CMV exposure. According to a later analysis, parvovirus B19, influenza, CMV and Epstein-Barr virus appeared linked to several top co-occurrence clusters.

At the junction V is shortened by 0 bases and J by 1 base; bases outside the gene matches: 0. Via the germline V gene, CDR1 is MNHEY and CDR2 SVGAGI. The CDR3 goes from the cysteine to the phenylalanine over 14 residues. The CDR3 DNA has 42 bases and is translated from base 1. In total, 666 healthy bone marrow donors made up the cohort. All cohort members were sampled while nominally healthy, although unrecorded immune exposures were likely present. The donor tested CMV seronegative and was one of the 352 seronegative cohort members. A peripheral blood sample was collected from each donor, and TCR beta sequencing was performed on peripheral blood mononuclear cells. The Qiagen DNeasy Blood Extraction Kit was used to extract genomic DNA from the blood cell samples. Preparation of the library involved the immunoSEQ multiplex PCR assay. The multiplex PCR relied on a mix of 60 forward primers for TCR Vbeta segments and 13 reverse primers for TCR Jbeta segments. A multiplex PCR assay on genomic DNA amplified the CDR3 region of rearranged TCR beta genes. Amplified TCR beta libraries were sequenced as 87-base-pair reads on the Illumina HiSeq System. The authors' analysis ran thus. A later analysis tallied around 87 million unique TCR beta chains across the roughly 610 repertoires, and some 12 million of those chains were shared by two or more donors. Raw reads were error-corrected and collapsed into unique sequences by a nearest-neighbor algorithm in which closely related sequences were merged to remove PCR and sequencing errors. Alignment of CDR3 sequences to IMGT reference sequences was used to assign V, D and J gene segments. Each retained sequence needed at least a six-nucleotide match to both a V gene segment and a J gene segment. Rearrangements were classified as productive when the CDR3 lacked stop codons and remained in frame with V and J, and all other rearrangements were classified as non-productive. Following IMGT convention, CDR3 was defined as the stretch from the second conserved V-encoded cysteine to the conserved J-encoded phenylalanine. The earlier analysis of some 580 of the donors excluded any sequence lacking an unambiguous match to a single V gene segment. An earlier analysis of 587 of the donors called V segments functional above 56.7% productive rearrangements and segregating when the between-donor standard deviation exceeded 5%. To diagnose cytomegalovirus status from the catalog of TCR beta chain sequences, a statistical classification framework was built. In a later analysis, V and J genes were assigned by comparing TCR nucleotide sequences against IMGT/GENE-DB human TR gene sequences. The TCRdist pipeline was used in a later analysis to assign CDR3 sequences and most-parsimonious VDJ recombination scenarios. In a later analysis, every TCR beta chain was defined by the combination of its CDR3 amino acid sequence and its V-gene family, and reads without a unique V-gene family were dropped. To address suspected cross-contamination and a sequencing artifact, a later analysis removed several hundred highly shared, low-generation-probability nucleotide sequences. A later analysis calculated a clonal expansion index for each public chain from normalized within-repertoire ranks of inferred template counts. Generation probabilities in a later analysis came from a VDJ recombination model fitted to out-of-frame rearrangements, and those results were checked against IGoR. In a later analysis, TCR-TCR, TCR-HLA and TCR-CMV co-occurrence was scored with hypergeometric tests, and a repertoire-size bias correction was applied to TCR pairs. A later analysis estimated false discovery rates by permuting HLA or CMV assignments 20 times. In a later analysis, co-occurring TCRs were grouped with DBSCAN, and TCRdist sequence similarity was added when clustering was performed within HLA-allele-positive subsets. Co-occurrence clustering excluded repertoires with fewer than 30,000 or more than 120,000 public chains, plus five with anomalous nucleotide sharing. As stored in TCRdb, this immuneACCESS dataset retains in-frame rearrangements with V and J assigned. A fraction of the clones does not appear; measured against another copy, unresolved V genes explain less than half of the discrepancy, and the remainder lacks a known reason. V, J and clone size reflect that table, while D and trimming were determined from the DNA. This sample holds 170,000 or so clones; around 82% were observed only once. The ten largest clonotypes hold 2% to 2.5% of the sample.

The source is a man aged 60 to 69 in good health and CMV-seronegative. The sequencing input was PBMCs. The chain is encoded by TRBV6-5 joined to TRBJ2-7, with 7 bases aligning to TRBD2. The CDR3 protein is CASSYSGGSYEQYF. The DNA reads TGTGCCAGCAGTTACTCGGGGGGGTCCTACGAGCAGTACTTC.